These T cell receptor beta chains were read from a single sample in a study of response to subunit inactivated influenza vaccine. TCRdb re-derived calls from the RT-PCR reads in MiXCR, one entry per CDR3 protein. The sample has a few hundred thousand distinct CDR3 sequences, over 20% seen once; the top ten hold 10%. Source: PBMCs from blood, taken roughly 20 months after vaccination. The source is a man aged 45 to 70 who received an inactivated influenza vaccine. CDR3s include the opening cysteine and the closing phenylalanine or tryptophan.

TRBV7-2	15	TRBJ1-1	CASSLAGGTNTEAFF
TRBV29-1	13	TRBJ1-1	CSARDTGGTEAFF
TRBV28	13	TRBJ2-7	CASSFKLGTVQYF
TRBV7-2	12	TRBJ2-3	CASSRTTDTQYF
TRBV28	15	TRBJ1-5	CASSFPTVSNQPQHF
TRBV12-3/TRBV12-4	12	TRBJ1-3	CATRLSGNIIYF
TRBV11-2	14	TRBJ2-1	CASSLDYDYREQFF
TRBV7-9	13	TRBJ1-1	CASSLGTGIEAFF
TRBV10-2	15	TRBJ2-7	CASSGMGTGRYEQYF
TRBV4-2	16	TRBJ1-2	CASSQDVGGRDYGYTF
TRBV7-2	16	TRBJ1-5	CASSLAYRGGNQPQHF